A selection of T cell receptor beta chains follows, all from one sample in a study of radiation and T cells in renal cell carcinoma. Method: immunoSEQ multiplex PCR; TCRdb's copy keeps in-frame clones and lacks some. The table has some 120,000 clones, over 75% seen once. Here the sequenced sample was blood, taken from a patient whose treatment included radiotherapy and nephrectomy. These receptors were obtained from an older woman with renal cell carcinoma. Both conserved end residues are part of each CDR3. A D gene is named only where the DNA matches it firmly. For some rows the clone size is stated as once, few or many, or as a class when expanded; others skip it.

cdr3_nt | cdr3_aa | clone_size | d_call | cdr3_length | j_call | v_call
TGTGCCAGCAGCTTAGTGGGGAACACTGAAGCTTTCTTT | CASSLVGNTEAFF | . | . | 13 | TRBJ1-1 | TRBV11-2
TGCGCCAGCAGCCAACCCAATTCGGGGACTCGTCTAGAGCAGTACTTC | CASSQPNSGTRLEQYF | few | . | 16 | TRBJ2-7 | TRBV4-1
TGTGCCAGCAGCTTGCAGGGGTCCTACGAGCAGTACTTC | CASSLQGSYEQYF | . | . | 13 | TRBJ2-7 | TRBV5-4
TGTGCCACCAGCAGAGCTTCCGGGACTAGCGGCTACAATGAGCAGTTCTTC | CATSRASGTSGYNEQFF | . | TRBD2 | 17 | TRBJ2-1 | TRBV15
TGTGCCAGTACCGACAGGGGCTATGGCTACACCTTC | CASTDRGYGYTF | . | TRBD1 | 12 | TRBJ1-2 | TRBV11-1
TGTGCCAGCAGTCAAACCATGGGGGGCTATGGCTACACCTTC | CASSQTMGGYGYTF | . | . | 14 | TRBJ1-2 | TRBV28
TGTGCCAGCACACAAGGGACAGGGCGAGACGGGGAGCTGTTTTTT | CASTQGTGRDGELFF | . | . | 15 | TRBJ2-2 | TRBV21-1
TGTGCCAGCAGTTACAGTTCCTACGAGCAGTACTTC | CASSYSSYEQYF | . | . | 12 | TRBJ2-7 | TRBV6-5
TGTGCCAGCAGCTTAGTTAGGGGGACAGGAACCTTTAACACCGGGGAGCTGTTTTTT | CASSLVRGTGTFNTGELFF | . | TRBD1 | 19 | TRBJ2-2 | TRBV7-9
TGTGCCAGCAGGGTAACCAGGGGGCTAAGAAACACCATATATTTT | CASRVTRGLRNTIYF | . | TRBD1 | 15 | TRBJ1-3 | TRBV6-4
TGTGCCAGCAGCTGGGACAGAACTAATGAAAAACTGTTTTTT | CASSWDRTNEKLFF | . | TRBD1 | 14 | TRBJ1-4 | TRBV5-5
TGTGCCAGCTCACCCAATGCCGGGACAAATGGAAACACCATATATTTT | CASSPNAGTNGNTIYF | . | . | 16 | TRBJ1-3 | TRBV18
TGTGCCAGCAGTTTTGGGGGAGGCACGGAACAGCCCCAGCATTTT | CASSFGGGTEQPQHF | once | . | 15 | TRBJ1-5 | TRBV6-1
TGTGCCAGCAGTTACTCGCAGGGGGCCAGCTCCTACGAGCAGTACTTC | CASSYSQGASSYEQYF | . | TRBD1 | 16 | TRBJ2-7 | TRBV6-5
TGTGCCAGCTCATCCGACAGGGGGCGCGCAGATACGCAGTATTTT | CASSSDRGRADTQYF | . | TRBD1 | 15 | TRBJ2-3 | TRBV18
TGCGCCAGCAGCTTGGCCGACGGGGAGGGTGAAAAACTGTTTTTT | CASSLADGEGEKLFF | . | . | 15 | TRBJ1-4 | TRBV5-1
TGTGCCAGCAGTTTATACCGAACAGGGGGCTGGAATGGCTACACCTTC | CASSLYRTGGWNGYTF | . | TRBD1 | 16 | TRBJ1-2 | TRBV27
TGCGCCAGTAGACAGGGCACTGAAGCTTTCTTT | CASRQGTEAFF | . | TRBD1 | 11 | TRBJ1-1 | TRBV5-1
TGTGCCATCAGTGGGGGTCGGCAGACGAACACTGAAGCTTTCTTT | CAISGGRQTNTEAFF | . | . | 15 | TRBJ1-1 | TRBV10-3
TGTGCCAGCAGTGTACGGACTAGCGGGGCCTACGAGCAGTACTTC | CASSVRTSGAYEQYF | . | TRBD2 | 15 | TRBJ2-7 | TRBV6-1
TGTGCCAGTACCCCCGGGGGCAACACCGGGGAGCTGTTTTTT | CASTPGGNTGELFF | few | . | 14 | TRBJ2-2 | TRBV19
TGTGCCAGCAGTTTTGGGACCACCTACGAGCAGTACTTC | CASSFGTTYEQYF | . | . | 13 | TRBJ2-7 | TRBV27